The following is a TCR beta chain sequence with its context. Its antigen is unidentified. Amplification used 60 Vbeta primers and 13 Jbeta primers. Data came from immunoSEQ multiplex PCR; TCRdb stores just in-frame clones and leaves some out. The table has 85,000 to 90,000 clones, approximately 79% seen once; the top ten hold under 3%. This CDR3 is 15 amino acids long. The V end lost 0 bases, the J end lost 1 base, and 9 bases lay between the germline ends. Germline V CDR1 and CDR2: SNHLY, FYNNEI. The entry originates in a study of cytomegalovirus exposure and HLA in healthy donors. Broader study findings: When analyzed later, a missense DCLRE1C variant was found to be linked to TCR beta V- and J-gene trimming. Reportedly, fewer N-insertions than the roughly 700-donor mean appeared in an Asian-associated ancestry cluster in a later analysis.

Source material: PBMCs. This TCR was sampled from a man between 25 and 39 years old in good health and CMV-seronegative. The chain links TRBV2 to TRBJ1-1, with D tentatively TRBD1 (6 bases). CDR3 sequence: CASSEAPQGNTEAFF. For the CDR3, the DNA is TGTGCCAGCAGTGAAGCGCCACAGGGGAACACTGAAGCTTTCTTT. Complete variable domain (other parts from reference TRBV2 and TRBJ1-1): EPEVTQTPSHQVTQMGQEVILRCVPISNHLYFYWYRQILGQKVEFLVSFYNNEISEKSEIFDDQFSVERPDGSNFTLKIRSTKLEDSAMYFCASSEAPQGNTEAFFGQGTRLTVV.